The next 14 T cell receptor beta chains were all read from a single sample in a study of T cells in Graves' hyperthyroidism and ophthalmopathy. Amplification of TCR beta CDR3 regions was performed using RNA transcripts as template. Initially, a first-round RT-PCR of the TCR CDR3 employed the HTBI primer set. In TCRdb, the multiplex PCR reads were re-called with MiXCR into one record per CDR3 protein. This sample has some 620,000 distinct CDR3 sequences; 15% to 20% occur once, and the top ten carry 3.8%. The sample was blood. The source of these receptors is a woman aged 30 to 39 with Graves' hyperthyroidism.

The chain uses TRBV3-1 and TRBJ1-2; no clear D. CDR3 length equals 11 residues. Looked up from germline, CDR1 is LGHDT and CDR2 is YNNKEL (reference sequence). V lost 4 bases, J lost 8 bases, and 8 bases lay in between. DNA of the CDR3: TGTGCCAGCAGCCTCAGGACGGGCTACACCTTC. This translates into CASSLRTGYTF.

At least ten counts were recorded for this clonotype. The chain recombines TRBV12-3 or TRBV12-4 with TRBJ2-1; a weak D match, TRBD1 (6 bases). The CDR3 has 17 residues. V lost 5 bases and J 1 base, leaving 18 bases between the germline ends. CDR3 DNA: TGTGCCAGCAGTGATTCCACAGGGTTAAGTTCCTACAATGAGCAGTTCTTC. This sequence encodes CASSDSTGLSSYNEQFF.

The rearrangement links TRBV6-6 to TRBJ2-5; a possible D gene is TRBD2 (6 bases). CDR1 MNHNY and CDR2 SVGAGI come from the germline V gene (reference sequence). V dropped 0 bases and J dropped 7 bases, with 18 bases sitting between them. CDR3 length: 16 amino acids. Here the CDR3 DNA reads TGTGCCAGCAGTTACTCCTCGGGCGGGTCCGGGGGGACCCAGTACTTC. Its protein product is CASSYSSGGSGGTQYF.

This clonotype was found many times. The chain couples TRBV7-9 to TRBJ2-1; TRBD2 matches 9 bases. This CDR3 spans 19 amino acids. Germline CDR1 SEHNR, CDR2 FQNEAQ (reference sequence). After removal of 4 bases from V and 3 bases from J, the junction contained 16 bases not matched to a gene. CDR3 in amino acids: CASSSVPGLAGEGYNEQFF. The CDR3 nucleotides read TGTGCCAGCAGCTCCGTGCCGGGACTAGCCGGGGAGGGCTACAATGAGCAGTTCTTC.

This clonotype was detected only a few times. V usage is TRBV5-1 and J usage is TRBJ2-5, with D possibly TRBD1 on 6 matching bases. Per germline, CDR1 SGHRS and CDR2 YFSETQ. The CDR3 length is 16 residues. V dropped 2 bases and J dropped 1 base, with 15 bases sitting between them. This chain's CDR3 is CASSFKGQQTQETQYF. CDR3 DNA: TGCGCCAGCAGCTTTAAGGGACAACAGACCCAAGAGACCCAGTACTTC. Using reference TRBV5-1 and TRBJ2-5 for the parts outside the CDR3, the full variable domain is KAGVTQTPRYLIKTRGQQVTLSCSPISGHRSVSWYQQTPGQGLQFLFEYFSETQRNKGNFPGRFSGRQFSNSRSEMNVSTLELGDSALYLCASSFKGQQTQETQYFGPGTRLLVL.

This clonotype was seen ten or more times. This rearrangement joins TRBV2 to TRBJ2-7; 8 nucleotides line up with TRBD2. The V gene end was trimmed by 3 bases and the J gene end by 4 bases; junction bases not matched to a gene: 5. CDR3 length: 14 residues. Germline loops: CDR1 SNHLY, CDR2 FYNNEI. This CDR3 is CASSDEAGVYEQYF. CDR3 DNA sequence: TGTGCCAGCAGTGATGAAGCGGGAGTTTACGAGCAGTACTTC.

The CDR3 DNA reads as TGCGCCAGCAGCTTGGAGGGTAATGAAAAACTGTTTTTT. Translating gives CASSLEGNEKLFF. This chain links TRBV5-1 with TRBJ1-4; D uncertain. V was cut by 0 bases and J by 4 bases, with 4 bases left in between. The germline CDR1 and CDR2 sequences are SGHRS and YFSETQ. The length of the CDR3 is 13 residues.

This CDR3 is CASSQPGLAGGRVSEQFF. The CDR3 DNA is TGTGCCAGCAGCCAACCGGGACTAGCGGGAGGGCGAGTAAGTGAGCAGTTCTTC. The V call is TRBV7-9, the J call TRBJ2-1; 16 bases map to TRBD2. Trimming took 5 bases from V and 9 from J; bases not matched to a gene: 13. Germline values: CDR1 SEHNR, CDR2 FQNEAQ (reference sequence). The CDR3 runs 18 residues.

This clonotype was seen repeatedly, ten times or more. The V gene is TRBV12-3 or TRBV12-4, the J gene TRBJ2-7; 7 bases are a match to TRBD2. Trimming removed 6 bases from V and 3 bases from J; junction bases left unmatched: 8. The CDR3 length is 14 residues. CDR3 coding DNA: TGTGCCAGCAGAATGGTAGAGCGGGGCTACGAGCAGTACTTC. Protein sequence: CASRMVERGYEQYF.

The CDR3 DNA reads as TGCGCCAGCGGGCTAAGGGGTTCACCCCTCCACTTT. Encoded protein: CASGLRGSPLHF. The chain links TRBV5-1 to TRBJ1-6; TRBD1 might be the D (5 bases). Germline CDR1 is SGHRS and CDR2 is YFSETQ. V dropped 7 bases and J dropped 9 bases, with 11 bases sitting between them. This CDR3 spans 12 amino acids. Looking up the rest from reference TRBV5-1 and TRBJ1-6 gives the full variable domain: KAGVTQTPRYLIKTRGQQVTLSCSPISGHRSVSWYQQTPGQGLQFLFEYFSETQRNKGNFPGRFSGRQFSNSRSEMNVSTLELGDSALYLCASGLRGSPLHFGNGTRLTVT.

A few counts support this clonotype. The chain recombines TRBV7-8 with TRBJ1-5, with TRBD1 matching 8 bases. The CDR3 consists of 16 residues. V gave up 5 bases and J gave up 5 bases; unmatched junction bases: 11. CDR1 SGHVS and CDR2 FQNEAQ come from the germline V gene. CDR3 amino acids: CASSAVQGEIDQPQHF. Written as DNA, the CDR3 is TGTGCCAGCAGCGCTGTACAGGGGGAGATCGATCAGCCCCAGCATTTT.

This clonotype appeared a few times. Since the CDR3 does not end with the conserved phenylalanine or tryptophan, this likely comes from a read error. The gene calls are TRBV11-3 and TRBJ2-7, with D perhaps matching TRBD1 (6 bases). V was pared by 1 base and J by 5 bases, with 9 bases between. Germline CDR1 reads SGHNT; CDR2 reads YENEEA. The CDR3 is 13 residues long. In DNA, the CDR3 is TGTGCCAGCAGCTTAGTGACAGGCAACGAGCAGTACCTC. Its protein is CASSLVTGNEQYL.

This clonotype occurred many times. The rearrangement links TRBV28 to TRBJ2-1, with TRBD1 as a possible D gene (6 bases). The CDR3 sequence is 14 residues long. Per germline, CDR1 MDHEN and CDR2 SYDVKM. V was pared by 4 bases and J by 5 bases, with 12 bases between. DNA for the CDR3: TGTGCCAGCAGTTATACGGACAGCAACAATGAGCAGTTCTTC. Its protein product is CASSYTDSNNEQFF.

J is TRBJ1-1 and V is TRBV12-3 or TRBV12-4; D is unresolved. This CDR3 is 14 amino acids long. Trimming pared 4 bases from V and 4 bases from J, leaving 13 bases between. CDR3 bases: TGTGCCAGCAGTTATCTGCCTGTTAGCACTGAAGCTTTCTTT. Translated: CASSYLPVSTEAFF.